This T cell receptor beta chain was obtained from a study of T cell clusters in autoimmune cytopenias. One tube held mixed TRB-A and TRB-B primer pools for touch-down PCR. Reprocessing the multiplex PCR reads, TCRdb reports a single entry for every CDR3 protein and omits DNA. The sample includes about 2,000 distinct CDR3 sequences. CDR1 is MDHEN, CDR2 SYDVKM, per germline. The CDR3 has 14 amino acids. TRB was amplified from about 260 ng of peripheral blood genomic DNA per sample. The sample was peripheral blood. The chain links TRBV28 to TRBJ2-7; TCRdb lists TRBD1, though no DNA is available to test this call. The receptor was derived from a human donor with an autoimmune cytopenia or autoimmune hepatitis (not recorded which). This chain's CDR3 is CASRLHGTNYEQYF.